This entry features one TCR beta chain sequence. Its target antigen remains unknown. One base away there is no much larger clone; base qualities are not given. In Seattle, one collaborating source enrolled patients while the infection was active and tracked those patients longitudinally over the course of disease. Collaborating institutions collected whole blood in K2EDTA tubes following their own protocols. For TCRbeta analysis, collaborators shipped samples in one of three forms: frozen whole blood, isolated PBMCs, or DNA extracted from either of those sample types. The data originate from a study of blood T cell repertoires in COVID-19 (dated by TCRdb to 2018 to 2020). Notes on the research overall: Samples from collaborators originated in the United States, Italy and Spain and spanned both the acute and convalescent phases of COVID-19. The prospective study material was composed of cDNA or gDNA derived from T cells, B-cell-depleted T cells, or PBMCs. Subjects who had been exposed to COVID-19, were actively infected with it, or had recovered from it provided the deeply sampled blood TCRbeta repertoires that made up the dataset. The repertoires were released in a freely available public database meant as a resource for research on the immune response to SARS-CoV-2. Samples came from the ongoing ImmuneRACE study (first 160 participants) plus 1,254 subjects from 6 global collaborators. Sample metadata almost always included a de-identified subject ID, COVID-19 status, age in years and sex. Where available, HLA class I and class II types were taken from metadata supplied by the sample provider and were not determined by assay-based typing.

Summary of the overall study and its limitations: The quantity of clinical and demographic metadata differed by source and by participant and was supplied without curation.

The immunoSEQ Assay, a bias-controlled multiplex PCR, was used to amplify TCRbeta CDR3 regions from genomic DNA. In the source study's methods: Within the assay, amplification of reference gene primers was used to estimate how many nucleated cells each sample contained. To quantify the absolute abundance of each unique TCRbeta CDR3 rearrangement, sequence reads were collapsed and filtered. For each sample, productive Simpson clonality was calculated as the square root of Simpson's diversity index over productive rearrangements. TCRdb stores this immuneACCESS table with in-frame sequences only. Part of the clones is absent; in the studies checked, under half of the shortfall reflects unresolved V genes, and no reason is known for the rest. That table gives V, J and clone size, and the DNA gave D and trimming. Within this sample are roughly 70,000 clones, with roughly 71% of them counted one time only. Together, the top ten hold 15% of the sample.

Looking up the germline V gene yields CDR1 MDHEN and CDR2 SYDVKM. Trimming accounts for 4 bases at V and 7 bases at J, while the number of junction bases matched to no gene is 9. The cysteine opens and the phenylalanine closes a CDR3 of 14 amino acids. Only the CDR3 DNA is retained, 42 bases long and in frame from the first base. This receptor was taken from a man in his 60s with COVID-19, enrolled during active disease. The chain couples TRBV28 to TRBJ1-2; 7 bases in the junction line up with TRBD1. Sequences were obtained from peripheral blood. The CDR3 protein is CASSSGDRAVGYTF. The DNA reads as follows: TGTGCCAGCAGTTCTGGTGACAGGGCGGTTGGCTACACCTTC.